The rows below give T cell receptor beta chains drawn from one sample of a study of OX40 agonist ivuxolimab in advanced cancers. Profiling relied on immunoSEQ multiplex PCR, and the TCRdb table lists in-frame clones only, not all of them. Here the sample spans approximately 60,000 clones, just under 85% being singletons. The source was CD4+ or CD8+ T cells sorted from blood, collected in a trial of the OX40 agonist ivuxolimab. Receptors were obtained from an adult with an advanced solid tumor such as melanoma, head and neck, liver or kidney cancer. Each CDR3 is given with its conserved first and last residue. D genes are given only for firm matches. Clone size, where shown, is once, few, many, or a class for clones that have expanded.

abundance	j_gene	v_gene	d_gene	CDR3nt	CDR3aa
.	TRBJ1-1	TRBV7-8	.	TGTGCCAGCAGCTTTTTCAGGGACGTGAACACCGAAGCTTTCTTT	CASSFFRDVNTEAFF
.	TRBJ2-5	TRBV4-2	TRBD1	TGTGCCAGCAGCCAAGGACAGGGGGAAGAGACCCAGTACTTC	CASSQGQGEETQYF
.	TRBJ2-5	TRBV15	.	TGTGCCACCAGCAGAGGGGGGGAAGAGACCCAGTACTTC	CATSRGGEETQYF
.	TRBJ1-1	TRBV27	.	TGTGCCAGCAGGCCCAGGGGCTTCGACACTGAAGCTTTCTTT	CASRPRGFDTEAFF
.	TRBJ2-5	TRBV4-1	.	TGCGCCAGCAGCCAAACCCGGGACGTCCGAGAGGAGACCCAGTACTTC	CASSQTRDVREETQYF
.	TRBJ1-1	TRBV5-4	.	TGTGCCAGCAGACCCCGGACAGTGAACACTGAAGCTTTCTTT	CASRPRTVNTEAFF
.	TRBJ1-3	TRBV7-8	.	TGTGCCAGCAGCTTAGCCCCCTTAGGGGGAAACACCATATATTTT	CASSLAPLGGNTIYF
.	TRBJ2-2	TRBV19	.	TGTGCCAGTAGTATAGGGACGGCGAACACCGGGGAGCTGTTTTTT	CASSIGTANTGELFF
.	TRBJ2-3	TRBV7-3	TRBD1	TGTGCCAGCAGCCCACAGACAGGGATGGGGACAGATACGCAGTATTTT	CASSPQTGMGTDTQYF
.	TRBJ1-2	TRBV7-2	.	TGTGCCAGCAGCTTAGAGGGAGGGGGAGTAGGATATGGCTACACCTTC	CASSLEGGGVGYGYTF
few	TRBJ2-2	TRBV10-1	TRBD2	TGCGCCAGCAGTGATGGTCTAGCGGGTGTTAATAACACCGGGGAGCTGTTTTTT	CASSDGLAGVNNTGELFF
.	TRBJ2-5	TRBV11-3	.	TGTGCCAGCAGCTTTGGTATGTCGGAGACCCAGTACTTC	CASSFGMSETQYF
.	TRBJ2-1	TRBV4-1	TRBD2	TGCGCCAGCAGCCAAGCCCCCCCGGGACTAGTATTCGCGAATGAGCAGTTCTTC	CASSQAPPGLVFANEQFF
once	TRBJ2-3	TRBV7-3	.	TGTGCCAGCAGCTTAATCGGGAGCACAGATACGCAGTATTTT	CASSLIGSTDTQYF
.	TRBJ2-2	TRBV10-2	TRBD2	TGCGCCAGCAGTTCTAGCGGGAGAAGGGAGCTGTTTTTT	CASSSSGRRELFF
.	TRBJ1-4	TRBV5-4	TRBD1	TGTGCCAGCAGCTTGAGTCAGGGGGCAACTAATGAAAAACTGTTTTTT	CASSLSQGATNEKLFF
.	TRBJ2-7	TRBV7-8	.	TGTGCCAGCAGCTTCGCCCGGGGCGAGCAGTACTTC	CASSFARGEQYF
.	TRBJ1-1	TRBV19	.	TGTGCCAGTAGTAGACAGATGAACACTGAAGCTTTCTTT	CASSRQMNTEAFF
medium-sized	TRBJ1-5	TRBV6-5	TRBD1	TGTGCCAGCAGATTAGGGGGCCTGAATCAGCCCCAGCATTTT	CASRLGGLNQPQHF
.	TRBJ2-1	TRBV5-4	TRBD2	TGTGCCAGCAGCTTGGGGGGCGGGAGGGCCTACAATGAGCAGTTCTTC	CASSLGGGRAYNEQFF
.	TRBJ1-1	TRBV11-2	.	TGTGCCAGCAGCTTAAGGGGGGGTAGTGATGAAGCTTTCTTT	CASSLRGGSDEAFF
.	TRBJ2-7	TRBV28	TRBD1	TGTGCCAGCAGTGGGACAGGGGGAAGTTTCTACGAGCAGTACTTC	CASSGTGGSFYEQYF
.	TRBJ2-5	TRBV7-3	TRBD1	TGTGCCAGCAGCCGGACAGGGGGATTTAGTGAGACCCAGTACTTC	CASSRTGGFSETQYF
.	TRBJ1-1	TRBV2	.	TGTGCCAGCAGTTCCCAGCTTGACACTGAAGCTTTCTTT	CASSSQLDTEAFF
.	TRBJ2-1	TRBV27	TRBD1	TGTGCCAGCAGTTTCGGGGACAGGGGAACCTACAATGAGCAGTTCTTC	CASSFGDRGTYNEQFF
once	TRBJ1-1	TRBV11-2	.	TGTGCCAGCAGCTTTGAGGGGGGACCGTCTTTCTTT	CASSFEGGPSFF
once	TRBJ1-1	TRBV9	.	TGTGCCAGCAGCGTCCATCAGGATGCTGAAGCTTTCTTT	CASSVHQDAEAFF
.	TRBJ2-1	TRBV9	.	TGTGCCAGCAGCGCCCGACTAGACTCCTACAATGAGCAGTTCTTC	CASSARLDSYNEQFF